Each of the 23 T cell receptor beta chains below was sequenced from the same sample in a study of OX40 agonist ivuxolimab in advanced cancers. Some clones are missing from TCRdb's copy, which holds only in-frame ones; the method was immunoSEQ multiplex PCR. Among over 55,000 clones, 90% were seen once, and the ten largest hold 1.5% to 2%. This specimen was CD4+ or CD8+ T cells sorted from blood, taken in a trial of the OX40 agonist ivuxolimab. Receptors originate from an adult with an advanced solid tumor such as melanoma, head and neck, liver or kidney cancer.

This chain joins TRBV6-5 and TRBJ1-6; maybe TRBD1 (5 bases). Germline lookup yields CDR1 MNHEY and CDR2 SVGAGI. The CDR3 spans 15 residues. The V gene lost 0 bases and the J gene lost 6 bases, with 9 bases spanning the gap. The CDR3 loop reads CASSYSQAGNSPLHF. The CDR3 DNA is TGTGCCAGCAGTTACTCACAGGCCGGTAATTCACCCCTCCACTTT.

On this clone: Other DNA sequences in this specimen translate into the identical CDR3. This sequence joins TRBV18 and TRBJ1-1, with TRBD1 matching over 7 bases. The length of the CDR3 is 15 residues. CDR1 is KGHSH, CDR2 LQKENI, per germline. The trim removed 3 bases at V and 1 base at J, leaving 5 bases unmatched. The CDR3 loop reads CASSPQAGGNTEAFF. CDR3 nucleotide sequence: TGTGCCAGCTCACCTCAAGCAGGGGGGAACACTGAAGCTTTCTTT.

The chain is built from TRBV7-6 and TRBJ2-2; no clear D gene. The CDR3 totals 15 residues. The germline V gene has CDR1 SGHVS and CDR2 FNYEAQ. V lost 1 base and J lost 4, with 10 bases in between. As DNA, the CDR3 is TGTGCCAGCAGCTTAGGGGCAGGATCCACCGGGGAGCTGTTTTTT. Protein product: CASSLGAGSTGELFF.

The V and J genes are TRBV19 and TRBJ2-6, with D tentatively TRBD2 (5 bases). CDR3 length: 15 amino acids. Trimming took 0 bases from V and 2 from J, leaving 5 bases between them. Germline V gene data show CDR1 as LNHDA and CDR2 as SQIVND (reference sequence). The CDR3 loop is CASSIDGAGANVLTF. The CDR3 DNA sequence: TGTGCCAGTAGTATAGACGGGGCTGGGGCCAACGTCCTGACTTTC.

The chain uses TRBV7-2 and TRBJ2-3; D might be TRBD1 or TRBD2, each matching 5 bases. There are 13 residues in the CDR3. Trimming cost V 1 base and J 9 bases, with 11 bases left between them. Germline V gene data show CDR1 as SGHTA and CDR2 as FQGNSA. The CDR3 bases are TGTGCCAGCAGCTTAGGGGGGTTCTCGACGCAGTATTTT. This gives the protein CASSLGGFSTQYF.

Concerning this clone: One end of the junction is discordant with germline, which a read error may explain. This chain connects TRBV7-7 to TRBJ2-5, with a possible D match to TRBD1 (7 bases). The CDR3 is made up of 17 amino acids. CDR1 SSHAT and CDR2 FNYEAQ come from the germline V gene (reference sequence). The DNA of the CDR3 is TGTGCTAGCAGCGCCCGAGCCCCCAGGGGGGCGATCGAGACCCAGTACTTC. This codes for CASSARAPRGAIETQYF.

The DNA for the CDR3 is TGCGCCAGCAGCTTATGGGGGTCCGATCAGCCCCAGCATTTT. Protein sequence: CASSLWGSDQPQHF. V and J are TRBV4-3 and TRBJ1-5; D might be TRBD1 (5 bases). This CDR3 has 14 residues. Trimming removed 5 bases at V and 5 bases at J, with 13 bases between. Looked up from germline, CDR1 is LGHNA and CDR2 is YSLEER.

V gene TRBV18 combines with J gene TRBJ1-2; possible D gene TRBD1, 6 bases. CDR3 size: 12 residues. CDR1 and CDR2 (germline): KGHSH, LQKENI. V was pared by 3 bases and J by 6 bases, with 8 bases between. The CDR3 region is CASSPRQDGYTF. The CDR3 nucleotides are TGTGCCAGCTCACCTCGACAGGATGGCTACACCTTC.

This clone showed up just once. The V and J genes are TRBV30 and TRBJ2-5, with 7 bases matching TRBD2. CDR1 is GTSNPN and CDR2 is SVGIG in the germline V gene (reference sequence). The CDR3 has 15 residues. The CDR3 coding sequence is TGTTCATATGGGGGGGTGGCGGGAGTCGAGGAGACCCAGTACTTC. Amino acids: CSYGGVAGVEETQYF.

This chain joins TRBV6-5 and TRBJ2-7; D is perhaps TRBD1 (5 bases). V lost 3 bases, J lost 6 bases, and 15 bases lay in between. Germline V gene lookup returns CDR1 MNHEY and CDR2 SVGAGI. The CDR3 spans 14 residues. The CDR3 region is CASSYGAGIGEQYF. The CDR3 DNA follows: TGTGCCAGCAGTTATGGGGCAGGGATAGGCGAGCAGTACTTC.

The chain carries TRBV7-2 and TRBJ2-1, with D tentatively TRBD2 (5 bases). The CDR3 covers 14 residues. CDR1 and CDR2 (germline): SGHTA, FQGNSA. Between the trimmed V and J ends, which lost 7 bases and 8 bases, there was a span of 18 bases. CDR3 protein: CASTPGRFSYEQFF. CDR3 bases: TGTGCCAGCACCCCTGGGAGATTCAGCTATGAGCAGTTCTTC.

The V and J genes are TRBV11-3 and TRBJ1-1; D call uncertain. The germline gives CDR1 SGHNT, CDR2 YENEEA. The CDR3 loop spans 13 amino acids. The V gene lost 5 bases and the J gene lost 6 bases, with 13 bases spanning the gap. CDR3 loop: CASSLNGVAEAFF. In nucleotides, the CDR3 is TGTGCCAGCAGCCTGAATGGAGTCGCTGAAGCTTTCTTT.

In this sample, this clone turned up a few times. The chain combines TRBV7-2 with TRBJ2-2, with a weak D call TRBD1 (6 bases). Germline loops: CDR1 SGHTA, CDR2 FQGNSA. The CDR3 loop spans 17 amino acids. The germline V and J ends were trimmed by 3 bases and 5 bases, with 19 bases remaining between them. CDR3 DNA sequence: TGTGCCAGCAGCTTCAGAAAACCGGGACATTCGACCGGGGAGCTGTTTTTT. Protein sequence: CASSFRKPGHSTGELFF.

The genes are TRBV19 and TRBJ2-3, with D perhaps being TRBD1 or TRBD2 (5 bases each). The germline gives CDR1 LNHDA, CDR2 SQIVND (reference sequence). Trimming left V 7 bases short and J 4 bases short, with 15 bases between. CDR3 length equals 14 residues. This CDR3 is CASTPTGTPDTQYF. Written as DNA, the CDR3 is TGTGCCAGTACCCCGACCGGGACCCCAGATACGCAGTATTTT.

The chain links TRBV27 to TRBJ1-4; TRBD1 aligns across 8 bases. Trimming removed 6 bases from V and 4 bases from J; junction bases left unmatched: 7. CDR3 length: 15 residues. Germline assignment: CDR1 MNHEY and CDR2 SMNVEV (reference sequence). In nucleotides, the CDR3 is TGTGCCAGCAGGGGGACAGGTCCTCTTAATGAAAAACTGTTTTTT. It translates to CASRGTGPLNEKLFF.

V and J are TRBV6-6 and TRBJ2-1; the match to TRBD1 covers 7 bases. With 6 bases clipped from V and 3 bases from J, the junction kept 2 bases outside the gene matches. CDR1 and CDR2 from the germline V gene are MNHNY and SVGAGI (reference sequence). This CDR3 is built from 13 residues. The CDR3 protein is CASRGTDYNEQFF. CDR3 in DNA: TGTGCCAGCAGAGGGACAGACTACAATGAGCAGTTCTTC.

The V call is TRBV15, the J call TRBJ1-1, with 7 positions matching TRBD1. Germline V gene lookup returns CDR1 LNHNV and CDR2 YYDKDF (reference sequence). The CDR3 is made up of 16 amino acids. V was clipped by 0 bases and J by 0 bases; unmatched bases: 4. The CDR3: CATSREQGVLNTEAFF. The CDR3, as DNA: TGTGCCACCAGCAGAGAGCAGGGGGTATTGAACACTGAAGCTTTCTTT.

The chain carries TRBV5-1 and TRBJ1-2, with a possible D match to TRBD1 (5 bases). The CDR3 extends over 14 amino acids. V gave up 4 bases and J gave up 2 bases, with 12 bases separating them. CDR1 is SGHRS, CDR2 YFSETQ, per germline. The DNA for the CDR3 is TGCGCCAGCAGCCCCGCTACAGGAAACTATGGCTACACCTTC. Its translation is CASSPATGNYGYTF.

The genes are TRBV6-5 and TRBJ1-5; maybe TRBD1 (5 bases). The germline CDR1 and CDR2 sequences are MNHEY and SVGAGI. The V end lost 6 bases, the J end lost 0 bases, and 12 bases lay between the germline ends. CDR3 length equals 15 residues. The CDR3 protein is CASRAGINSNQPQHF. The DNA for the CDR3 is TGTGCCAGCAGGGCAGGGATTAATAGCAATCAGCCCCAGCATTTT.

J is TRBJ1-4 and V is TRBV28, with 8 bases aligning to TRBD1. Germline-derived CDR1 and CDR2 are MDHEN and SYDVKM. Trimming at V came to 5 bases and at J to 8 bases, leaving 7 bases not matched to a gene. The CDR3 covers 14 residues. This chain's CDR3 is CASSASGTGEKLFF. CDR3 nucleotides: TGTGCCAGCAGTGCCTCCGGGACAGGCGAAAAACTGTTTTTT.

This chain links TRBV18 with TRBJ2-3; D is uncertain. The V and J ends lost 8 bases and 0 bases respectively, with 12 bases between them. Per the germline V gene, CDR1 is KGHSH and CDR2 is LQKENI. The CDR3 spans 14 residues. The CDR3 here is CASRAASSTDTQYF. The CDR3 DNA follows: TGTGCCAGCCGGGCCGCCTCTAGCACAGATACGCAGTATTTT.

The rearrangement links TRBV11-2 to TRBJ1-4, with 7 nucleotides matching TRBD1. The CDR3 has 14 amino acids. V was pared by 1 base and J by 8 bases, with 4 bases of the junction left unmatched. Germline V gene data show CDR1 as SGHAT and CDR2 as FQNNGV. The CDR3 DNA is TGTGCCAGCAGCTTAGGACAGGGAAGCGAAAAACTGTTTTTT. Translating it yields CASSLGQGSEKLFF. The variable domain in full, with the rest retrieved from reference TRBV11-2 and TRBJ1-4, is EAGVAQSPRYKIIEKRQSVAFWCNPISGHATLYWYQQILGQGPKLLIQFQNNGVVDDSQLPKDRFSAERLKGVDSTLKIQPAKLEDSAVYLCASSLGQGSEKLFFGSGTQLSVL.

This chain connects TRBV7-3 to TRBJ1-1; 10 bases map to TRBD1. There are 15 residues in the CDR3. CDR1 and CDR2 (germline): SGHTA, FQGTGA. Unmatched junction bases numbered 7, after V lost 2 bases and J lost 7 bases. This CDR3 reads CASSLLGTGEDEAFF. CDR3 in DNA: TGTGCCAGCAGCTTATTGGGGACAGGGGAGGATGAAGCTTTCTTT.